One sample yielded the 14 T cell receptor beta chains listed below, sequenced in a study of long-term antiretroviral therapy in people with HIV. Sequencing used immunoSEQ v3.0 at survey level. Repertoires were generated with immunoSEQ multiplex PCR, while TCRdb's copy carries only in-frame clones and drops some. Of about 24,000 clones listed, approximately 77% are singletons. This specimen was unsorted PBMCs, taken 4.4 years after starting antiretroviral therapy. Receptors were obtained from a man younger than 45 with HIV.

This clone came up once. The chain joins TRBV19 to TRBJ2-1; a weak D match, TRBD2 (5 bases). The CDR3 is made up of 13 amino acids. CDR1 and CDR2 (germline): LNHDA, SQIVND (reference sequence). The ends were cut back, 5 bases at V and 6 bases at J, with 11 bases in the middle. CDR3 protein: CASSGETVNEQFF. The CDR3 bases are TGTGCCAGTAGTGGGGAGACTGTCAATGAGCAGTTCTTC.

This chain joins TRBV4-1 and TRBJ1-4, with D maybe TRBD1 (5 bases). CDR3 size: 15 residues. CDR1 and CDR2 from the germline V gene are MGHRA and YSYEKL. V lost 3 bases and J 6 bases, leaving 14 bases between the germline ends. For the CDR3, the DNA is TGCGCCAGCAGCCAGGACCAGGGTCAGGATGAAAAACTGTTTTTT. Its translation is CASSQDQGQDEKLFF.

V gene TRBV19 combines with J gene TRBJ1-1; D remains ambiguous. V lost 0 bases and J 11 bases, leaving 16 bases between the germline ends. This CDR3 comprises 14 residues. Germline V lookup: CDR1 LNHDA, CDR2 SQIVND (reference sequence). CDR3 loop: CASSIDLRGRRAFF. The DNA of the CDR3 is TGTGCCAGTAGTATAGATCTCCGGGGAAGGCGGGCTTTCTTT.

V gene TRBV11-3 combines with J gene TRBJ2-1, with 12 bases that match TRBD2. Losses at the gene ends were 5 bases for V and 9 bases for J; bases not matched to a gene: 8. The V gene's germline CDR1 is SGHNT and CDR2 YENEEA. The CDR3 has 15 residues. The CDR3 bases are TGTGCCAGCAGCCGAGGGACTAGCGGGTTCCCTGAGCAGTTCTTC. Amino acids: CASSRGTSGFPEQFF.

V is TRBV6-1 and J is TRBJ1-1; no clear D. CDR3 size: 15 residues. V was trimmed by 2 bases and J by 5 bases, leaving 15 bases between them. CDR1 is MNHNS and CDR2 is SASEGT in the germline V gene. CDR3 nucleotide sequence: TGTGCCAGCAGTGAACATTTGGCGGGTGGAACTGAAGCTTTCTTT. Its protein is CASSEHLAGGTEAFF.

V gene TRBV11-2 combines with J gene TRBJ2-7; 11 nucleotides align to TRBD1. CDR1 and CDR2 from the germline V gene are SGHAT and FQNNGV. Germline trimming cut 0 bases from V and 3 bases from J; bases unmatched to any gene: 1. CDR3 length equals 15 residues. CDR3 nucleotides: TGTGCCAGCAGCTTAGAAGGGACAGGGGGCTACGAGCAGTACTTC. Protein sequence: CASSLEGTGGYEQYF.

The chain uses TRBV19 and TRBJ2-1; TRBD2 agrees at 7 bases. Per germline, CDR1 LNHDA and CDR2 SQIVND (reference sequence). The CDR3 is 15 amino acids. J was trimmed by 5 bases and V by 7 bases; bases with no gene match: 11. CDR3 DNA sequence: TGTGCCAGTAATCCGGGCGGGAGCCTCGACAATGAGCAGTTCTTC. Protein sequence: CASNPGGSLDNEQFF.

The chain is built from TRBV7-6 and TRBJ2-3; D remains ambiguous. The CDR3 has 15 amino acids. V was trimmed by 0 bases and J by 2 bases, leaving 9 bases between them. CDR1 is SGHVS and CDR2 is FNYEAQ in the germline V gene. The CDR3 DNA is TGTGCCAGCAGCTTAGCGCACGGGTACACAGATACGCAGTATTTT. Its translation is CASSLAHGYTDTQYF.

The chain uses TRBV13 and TRBJ2-1; 9 bases are a match to TRBD1. This CDR3 has 16 residues. The ends lost 5 bases at V and 4 bases at J; junction bases unmatched: 9. The germline CDR1 and CDR2 sequences are PRHDT and FYEKMQ (reference sequence). The CDR3, as DNA: TGTGCCAGCAGCCGTCGCGAGGGACAGGGTTACAATGAGCAGTTCTTC. It is translated as CASSRREGQGYNEQFF.

This clone has only one observation. The chain couples TRBV11-2 to TRBJ1-1, with 7 bases matching TRBD1. The V gene's germline CDR1 is SGHAT and CDR2 FQNNGV. With V trimmed by 4 bases and J by 5 bases, 7 bases remained unmatched. The length of the CDR3 is 14 residues. The CDR3 DNA reads TGTGCCAGCAGCTCGACACAGGGGCGGACTGAAGCTTTCTTT. The encoded protein is CASSSTQGRTEAFF.

J is TRBJ2-7 and V is TRBV11-2, with 10 nucleotides matching TRBD1. Germline loops: CDR1 SGHAT, CDR2 FQNNGV. The CDR3 runs to 16 residues. V dropped 5 bases and J dropped 0; count of bases not matched to a gene: 7. The CDR3 DNA reads TGTGCCAGCAGCGGCGGACAGGGGGAGAGCTCCTACGAGCAGTACTTC. Translated, it gives CASSGGQGESSYEQYF.

The chain couples TRBV4-1 to TRBJ1-5, with 7 bases lining up with TRBD1. The ends lost 1 base at V and 6 bases at J; junction bases unmatched: 6. CDR3 length: 15 amino acids. Looked up from germline, CDR1 is MGHRA and CDR2 is YSYEKL. The CDR3 sequence is CASSQVVQGVQPQHF. The CDR3 region has the DNA TGCGCCAGCAGCCAAGTGGTTCAGGGGGTTCAGCCCCAGCATTTT.

The CDR3 nucleotides are TGCGCCAGCAGCCTTCTTGGGGCGGGGGTGACCGTAAACTCCTACGAGCAGTACTTC. As protein: CASSLLGAGVTVNSYEQYF. The chain has TRBV5-1 and TRBJ2-7; 7 nucleotides match TRBD2. Trimming took 4 bases from V and 0 from J; bases not matched to a gene: 19. The germline CDR1 and CDR2 sequences are SGHRS and YFSETQ. This CDR3 is 19 amino acids long.

This chain links TRBV5-1 with TRBJ1-1; possibly TRBD1 for D (6 bases). The germline V and J ends were trimmed by 1 base and 4 bases, with 14 bases remaining between them. The CDR3 is 15 amino acids. Germline V gives CDR1 SGHRS, CDR2 YFSETQ. CDR3 in amino acids: CASSLLGGEGTEAFF. The CDR3 DNA follows: TGCGCCAGCAGCTTGTTGGGGGGCGAGGGCACTGAAGCTTTCTTT.